Shown below are 14 T cell receptor beta chains from a single sample sequenced in a study of T cell repertoires in cytomegalovirus infection. No antigens are known for them. TCRdb analysed the reads with MiXCR anew, one entry per CDR3 protein. The repertoire includes about 89,000 distinct CDR3 sequences, around 28% of them detected once, and about 72% sits in the top ten. The source was CD8+ T cells from cultured PBMCs, collected from culture after CMV antigen stimulation. The receptors here all came from a human donor in good health (CMV status not recorded). Some clones in this sample may be carry-over from other donors' samples.

This chain links TRBV12-3 or TRBV12-4 with TRBJ2-7; no reliable D call. This CDR3 contains 12 residues. Between the trimmed V and J ends, which lost 3 bases and 2 bases, there was a span of 5 bases. CDR3 coding DNA: TGTGCCAGCAGTTTGCCCCCCTACGAGCAGTACTTC. This codes for CASSLPPYEQYF.

This clonotype was seen many times. The chain has TRBV12-3 or TRBV12-4 and TRBJ2-1, with TRBD2 matching 9 bases. This CDR3 has 16 amino acids. V trimming: 4 bases; J trimming: 8 bases; junction bases outside the gene matches: 12. CDR3 residues: CASSSTGGGAFDEQFF. Here the CDR3 DNA reads TGTGCCAGCAGTTCGACCGGCGGGGGGGCATTCGATGAGCAGTTCTTC.

This clonotype was seen more than once but under ten times. V usage is TRBV28 and J usage is TRBJ1-1, with D hard to call. The CDR3 sequence is 13 residues long. V was trimmed by 4 bases and J by 1 base, leaving 7 bases between them. Germline V CDR1 and CDR2: MDHEN, SYDVKM. CDR3 bases: TGTGCCAGCAGTTCCAGGTGGAACACTGAAGCTTTCTTT. This sequence encodes CASSSRWNTEAFF.

The chain employs TRBV27 and TRBJ1-6; D is ambiguous. Germline lookup yields CDR1 MNHEY and CDR2 SMNVEV (reference sequence). V was shortened by 6 bases and J by 3 bases, with 9 bases between the two germline ends. The CDR3 has 14 residues. CDR3 in DNA: TGTGCCAGCAGGACGGACGACTATAATTCACCCCTCCACTTT. As protein: CASRTDDYNSPLHF.

The chain carries TRBV24-1 and TRBJ2-1; D possibly matches TRBD1 or TRBD2 (7 bases each). Germline V CDR1 and CDR2: KGHDR, SFDVKD. The CDR3 runs to 17 residues. V was clipped by 4 bases and J by 2 bases, with 17 bases between them. CDR3 DNA: TGTGCCACCAGTGACCGTCAGGGGGGGAATACCTACAATGAGCAGTTCTTC. As protein: CATSDRQGGNTYNEQFF.

This clonotype was detected many times. The rearrangement joins TRBV5-4 to TRBJ2-3; TRBD2 agrees at 16 bases. The CDR3 totals 15 residues. J gave up 5 bases and V 7 bases, and 4 bases lay outside the gene matches. Germline V gives CDR1 SGHNT, CDR2 YYREEE (reference sequence). CDR3 nucleotides: TGTGCCAGCGGGACTAGCGGGGGGGCCCGAGATACGCAGTATTTT. Protein sequence: CASGTSGGARDTQYF.

The chain uses TRBV4-1 and TRBJ2-3; no definite D call. The CDR3 totals 12 residues. The germline CDR1 and CDR2 sequences are MGHRA and YSYEKL. The V end was cut by 4 bases, the J end by 5 bases, with 7 bases between. CDR3 DNA: TGCGCCAGCAGCCTGGGCAGAGATACGCAGTATTTT. This translates into CASSLGRDTQYF.

This sequence joins TRBV7-8 and TRBJ1-2, with D hard to call. The CDR3 runs to 16 residues. CDR1 is SGHVS and CDR2 is FQNEAQ in the germline V gene. V lost 6 bases, J lost 1 base, and 18 bases lay in between. CDR3 amino acids: CASSHTIRTVNYGYTF. The CDR3 nucleotides are TGTGCCAGCAGTCATACAATTAGAACTGTTAACTATGGCTACACCTTC. The full variable domain, its missing parts supplied by reference TRBV7-8 and TRBJ1-2, is GAGVSQSPRYKVAKRGQDVALRCDPISGHVSLFWYQQALGQGPEFLTYFQNEAQLDKSGLPSDRFFAERPEGSVSTLKIQRTQQEDSAVYLCASSHTIRTVNYGYTFGSGTRLTVV.

This clonotype was detected ten times or more. The chain carries TRBV20-1 and TRBJ2-1, with D hard to call. With 0 bases removed from V and 4 bases from J, the gap between germline ends came to 13 bases. This CDR3 has 15 amino acids. CDR1 DFQATT and CDR2 SNEGSKA come from the germline V gene (reference sequence). The CDR3 protein is CSARDRAVPYNEQFF. The CDR3 DNA follows: TGCAGTGCTAGAGATCGGGCAGTACCATACAATGAGCAGTTCTTC.

The rearrangement links TRBV4-1 to TRBJ2-7; D is possibly TRBD2 (6 bases). Trimming stripped 1 base from V and 5 bases from J, with 9 bases between. CDR3 length: 13 amino acids. Germline assignment: CDR1 MGHRA and CDR2 YSYEKL. In DNA, the CDR3 is TGCGCCAGCAGCCAAGTCACGGGAGACGAGCAGTACTTC. This translates into CASSQVTGDEQYF.

This clonotype was seen more than once but under ten times. The chain has TRBV6-1 and TRBJ2-7; unclear D gene. Trimming took 5 bases from V and 2 from J, leaving 13 bases between them. Per the germline V gene, CDR1 is MNHNS and CDR2 is SASEGT. The CDR3 consists of 14 residues. CDR3 DNA: TGTGCCAGCAGTCCCTTTAGAGGTCCCTACGAGCAGTACTTC. This sequence encodes CASSPFRGPYEQYF.

This clonotype was counted many times. A junction end diverges from the germline sequence, so it may reflect a read error. J is TRBJ2-1 and V is TRBV11-1; no firm D call. Germline lookup yields CDR1 SGHAT and CDR2 FQDESV (reference sequence). This CDR3 comprises 13 residues. The CDR3 sequence: CASTLSVNNEQFF. DNA of the CDR3: TGTGCCAGCACCTTATCAGTAAACAATGAGCAGTTCTTC.

This rearrangement joins TRBV12-3 or TRBV12-4 to TRBJ1-2; D is possibly TRBD1 (5 bases). Trimming cost V 7 bases and J 2 bases, with 20 bases left between them. The CDR3 loop spans 16 amino acids. The chain's CDR3 is CASTTPRHRFNYGYTF. Written as DNA, the CDR3 is TGTGCCAGCACCACCCCGCGACACAGGTTCAACTATGGCTACACCTTC.

This clonotype has more than one count but fewer than ten. One end of the junction varies from germline; a read error may be responsible. The chain couples TRBV29-1 to TRBJ2-1; D unclear. CDR3 size: 11 residues. The germline CDR1 and CDR2 sequences are SQVTM and ANQGSEA. The DNA for the CDR3 is TGCAGCGTGGAAACCGGGCCCACTGTGGTCTTC. Residues: CSVETGPTVVF.